Listed below are T cell receptor beta chains from one sample, sequenced in a study of T cells in Graves' hyperthyroidism and ophthalmopathy. TCRdb called the multiplex PCR reads again in MiXCR, with one record for every CDR3 protein. The data contain about 600,000 distinct CDR3 sequences, roughly 15% of them seen just once; the ten biggest clones take up around 13%. The sequenced material came from blood. These receptors all come from a woman aged 45-65 years with Graves' ophthalmopathy. CDR3s leave out the opening cysteine and the closing phenylalanine or tryptophan.

ASSDSGSGGYNEQF	TRBV6-4	TRBJ2-1
ASSLMAYSNTGELF	TRBV11-1	TRBJ2-2
ASSFTTPFGGINEKLF	TRBV27	TRBJ1-4
ASTPYRFTVQETQY	TRBV5-8	TRBJ2-5
ASSLFPLAGGYEQF	TRBV28	TRBJ2-1
ATGTPNTGELF	TRBV24-1	TRBJ2-2
ASSLSIPYEQY	TRBV5-1	TRBJ2-7
ASSVTPGYTDTQY	TRBV25-1	TRBJ2-3
ASSPGLGTEKLF	TRBV6-1	TRBJ1-4
ASSLAWRDTEAF	TRBV7-9	TRBJ1-1
ASRKLHNQPQH	TRBV19	TRBJ1-5